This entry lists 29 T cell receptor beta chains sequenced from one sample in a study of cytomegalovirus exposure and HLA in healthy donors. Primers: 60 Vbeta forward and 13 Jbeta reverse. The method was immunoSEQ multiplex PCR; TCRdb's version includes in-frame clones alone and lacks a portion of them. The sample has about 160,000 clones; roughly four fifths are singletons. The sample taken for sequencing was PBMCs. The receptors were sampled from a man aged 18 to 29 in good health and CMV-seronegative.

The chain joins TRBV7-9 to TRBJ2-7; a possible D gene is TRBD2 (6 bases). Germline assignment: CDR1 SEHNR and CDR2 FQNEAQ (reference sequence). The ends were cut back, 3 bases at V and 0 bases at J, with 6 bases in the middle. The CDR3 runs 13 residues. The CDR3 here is CASSFGSSYEQYF. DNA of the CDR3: TGTGCCAGCAGCTTCGGGAGCTCCTACGAGCAGTACTTC.

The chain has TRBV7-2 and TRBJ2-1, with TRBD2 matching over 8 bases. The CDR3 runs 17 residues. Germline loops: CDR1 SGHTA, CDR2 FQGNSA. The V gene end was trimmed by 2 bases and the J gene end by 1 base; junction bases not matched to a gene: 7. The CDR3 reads CASSLRAGGTSYNEQFF. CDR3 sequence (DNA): TGTGCCAGCAGCTTAAGGGCGGGAGGCACTTCCTACAATGAGCAGTTCTTC.

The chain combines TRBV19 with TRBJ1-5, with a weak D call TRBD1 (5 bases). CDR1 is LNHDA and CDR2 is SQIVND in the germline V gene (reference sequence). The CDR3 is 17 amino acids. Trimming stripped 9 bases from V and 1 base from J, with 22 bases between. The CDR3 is CASLSFEGRGSNQPQHF. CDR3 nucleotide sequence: TGTGCCAGCCTCTCCTTCGAGGGACGGGGGAGCAATCAGCCCCAGCATTTT.

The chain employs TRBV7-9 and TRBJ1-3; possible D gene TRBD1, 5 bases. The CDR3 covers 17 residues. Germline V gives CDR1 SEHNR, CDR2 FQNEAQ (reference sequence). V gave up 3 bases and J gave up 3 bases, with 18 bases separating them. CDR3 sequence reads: CASSLGTEGKDGNTIYF. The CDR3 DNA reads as TGTGCCAGCAGCTTGGGGACGGAGGGTAAAGATGGAAACACCATATATTTT.

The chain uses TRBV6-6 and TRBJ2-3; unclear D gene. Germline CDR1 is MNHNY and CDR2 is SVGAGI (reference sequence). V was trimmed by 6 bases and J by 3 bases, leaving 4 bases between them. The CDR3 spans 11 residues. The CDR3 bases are TGTGCCAGCAGGTCAACAGATACGCAGTATTTT. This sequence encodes CASRSTDTQYF.

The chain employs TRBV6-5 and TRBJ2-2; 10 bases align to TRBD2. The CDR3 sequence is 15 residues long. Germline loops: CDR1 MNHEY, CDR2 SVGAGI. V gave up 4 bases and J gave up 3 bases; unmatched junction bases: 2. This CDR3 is CASSFGLADTGELFF. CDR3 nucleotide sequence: TGTGCCAGCAGTTTCGGACTAGCGGACACCGGGGAGCTGTTTTTT.

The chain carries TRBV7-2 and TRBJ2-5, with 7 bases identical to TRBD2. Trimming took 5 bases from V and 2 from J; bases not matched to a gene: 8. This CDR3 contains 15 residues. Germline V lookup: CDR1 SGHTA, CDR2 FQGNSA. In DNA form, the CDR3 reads TGTGCCAGCAGCCGAGGCCGGGGAGGGCAAGAGACCCAGTACTTC. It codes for CASSRGRGGQETQYF.

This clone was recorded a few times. The CDR3 region has the DNA TGTGCCAGCAGGGGCCCCGGGACAGGGGATTTCTCTGGAAACACCATATATTTT. Protein: CASRGPGTGDFSGNTIYF. This chain uses TRBV2 with TRBJ1-3; TRBD1 matches 10 bases. V was clipped by 6 bases and J by 0 bases; unmatched bases: 11. The CDR3 contains 18 residues. Germline CDR1 is SNHLY and CDR2 is FYNNEI.

For the CDR3, the DNA is TGCAGCGCAACCGGGACTAGCGGGAGAGGGGCCTACGAGCAGTACTTC. Residues: CSATGTSGRGAYEQYF. V usage is TRBV29-1 and J usage is TRBJ2-7, with 14 bases lining up with TRBD2. V was pared by 7 bases and J by 2 bases, with 10 bases of the junction left unmatched. This CDR3 region has 16 residues. Looked up from germline, CDR1 is SQVTM and CDR2 is ANQGSEA.

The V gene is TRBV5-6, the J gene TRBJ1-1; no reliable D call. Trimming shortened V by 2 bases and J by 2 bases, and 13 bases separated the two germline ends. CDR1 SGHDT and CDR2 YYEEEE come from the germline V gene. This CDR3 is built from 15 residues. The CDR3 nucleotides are TGTGCCAGCAGCTTTAATTTTCGGAGTAACACTGAAGCTTTCTTT. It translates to CASSFNFRSNTEAFF.

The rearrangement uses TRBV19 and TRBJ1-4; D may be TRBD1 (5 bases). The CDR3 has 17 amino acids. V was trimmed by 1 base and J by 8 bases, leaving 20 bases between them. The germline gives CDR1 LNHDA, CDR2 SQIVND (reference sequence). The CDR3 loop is CASSIVGRGRGSEKLFF. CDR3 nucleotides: TGTGCCAGTAGTATAGTTGGACGAGGGAGGGGAAGCGAAAAACTGTTTTTT.

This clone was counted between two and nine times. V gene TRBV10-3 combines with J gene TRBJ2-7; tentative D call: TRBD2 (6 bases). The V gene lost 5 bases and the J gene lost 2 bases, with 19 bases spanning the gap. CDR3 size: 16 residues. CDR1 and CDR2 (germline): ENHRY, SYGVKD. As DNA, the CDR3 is TGTGCCATCAGTCGGACGAGGGCGGGACCCCCCTACGAGCAGTACTTC. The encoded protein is CAISRTRAGPPYEQYF.

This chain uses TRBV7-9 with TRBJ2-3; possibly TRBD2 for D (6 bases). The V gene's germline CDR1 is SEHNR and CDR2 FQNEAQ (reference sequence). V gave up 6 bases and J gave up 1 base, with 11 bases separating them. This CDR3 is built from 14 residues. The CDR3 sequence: CASRPSGRTDTQYF. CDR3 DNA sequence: TGTGCCAGCAGACCGAGCGGGCGCACAGATACGCAGTATTTT.

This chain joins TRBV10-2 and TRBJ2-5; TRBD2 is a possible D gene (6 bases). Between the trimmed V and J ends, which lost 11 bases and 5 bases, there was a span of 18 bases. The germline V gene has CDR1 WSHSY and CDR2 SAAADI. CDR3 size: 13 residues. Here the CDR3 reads CASRSGWEETQYF. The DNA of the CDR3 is TGCGCCTCGAGGAGCGGGTGGGAGGAGACCCAGTACTTC.

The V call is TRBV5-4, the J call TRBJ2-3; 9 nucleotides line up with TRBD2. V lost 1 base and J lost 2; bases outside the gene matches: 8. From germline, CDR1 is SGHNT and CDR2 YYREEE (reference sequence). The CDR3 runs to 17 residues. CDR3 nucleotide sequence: TGTGCCAGCAGCTTGTTTAGAGCGGGAGGCCTCACAGATACGCAGTATTTT. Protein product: CASSLFRAGGLTDTQYF.

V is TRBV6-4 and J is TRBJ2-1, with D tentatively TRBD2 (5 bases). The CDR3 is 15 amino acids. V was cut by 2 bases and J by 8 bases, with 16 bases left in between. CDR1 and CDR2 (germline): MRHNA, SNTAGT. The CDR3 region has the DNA TGTGCCAGCAGTGACGGTCAGGATCCGAGGGATGAGCAGTTCTTC. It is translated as CASSDGQDPRDEQFF.

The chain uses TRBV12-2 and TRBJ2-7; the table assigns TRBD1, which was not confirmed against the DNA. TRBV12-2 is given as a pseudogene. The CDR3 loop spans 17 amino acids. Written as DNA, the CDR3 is TGTGCAAGTCGCTCCCCCGAGGGGACAGGGGGTTCCGGGGAGCAGTACTTC. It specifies CASRSPEGTGGSGEQYF.

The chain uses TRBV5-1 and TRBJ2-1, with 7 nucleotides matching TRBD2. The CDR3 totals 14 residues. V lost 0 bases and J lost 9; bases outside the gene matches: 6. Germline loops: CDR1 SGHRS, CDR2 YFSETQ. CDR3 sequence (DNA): TGCGCCAGCAGCTTGGGTAGGGTAGCGGGTGAGCAGTTCTTC. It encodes CASSLGRVAGEQFF.

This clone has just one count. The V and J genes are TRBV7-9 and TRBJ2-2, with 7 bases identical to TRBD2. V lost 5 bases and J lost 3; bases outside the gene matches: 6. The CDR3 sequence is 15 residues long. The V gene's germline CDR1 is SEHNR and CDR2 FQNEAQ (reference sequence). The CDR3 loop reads CASSLGGRYTGELFF. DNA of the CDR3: TGTGCCAGCAGCCTCGGCGGGAGATACACCGGGGAGCTGTTTTTT.

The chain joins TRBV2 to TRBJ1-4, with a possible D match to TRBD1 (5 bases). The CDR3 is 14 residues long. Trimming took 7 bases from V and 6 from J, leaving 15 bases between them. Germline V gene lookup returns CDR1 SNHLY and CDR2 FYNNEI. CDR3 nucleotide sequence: TGTGCCAGCACCCCGTTGGGGGGGGATGAAAAACTGTTTTTT. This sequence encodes CASTPLGGDEKLFF.

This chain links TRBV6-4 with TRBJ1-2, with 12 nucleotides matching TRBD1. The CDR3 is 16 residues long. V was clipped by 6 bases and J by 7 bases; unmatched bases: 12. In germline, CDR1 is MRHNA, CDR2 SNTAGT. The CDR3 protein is CASSPGQGATGSGYTF. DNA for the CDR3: TGTGCCAGCAGCCCGGGACAGGGGGCAACCGGCAGTGGCTACACCTTC.

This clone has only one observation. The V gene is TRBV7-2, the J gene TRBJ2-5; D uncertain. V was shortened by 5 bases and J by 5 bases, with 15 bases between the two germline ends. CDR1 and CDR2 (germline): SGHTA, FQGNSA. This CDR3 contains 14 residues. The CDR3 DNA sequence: TGTGCCAGCAGCCCCACTAAGGCCTCCGAGACCCAGTACTTC. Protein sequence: CASSPTKASETQYF.

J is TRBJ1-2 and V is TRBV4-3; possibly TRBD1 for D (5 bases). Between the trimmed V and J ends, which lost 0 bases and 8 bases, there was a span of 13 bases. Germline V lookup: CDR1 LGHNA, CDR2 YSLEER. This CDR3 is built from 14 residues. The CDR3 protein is CASSQDREVDGYTF. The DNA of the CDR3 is TGCGCCAGCAGCCAAGACAGGGAGGTGGACGGCTACACCTTC.

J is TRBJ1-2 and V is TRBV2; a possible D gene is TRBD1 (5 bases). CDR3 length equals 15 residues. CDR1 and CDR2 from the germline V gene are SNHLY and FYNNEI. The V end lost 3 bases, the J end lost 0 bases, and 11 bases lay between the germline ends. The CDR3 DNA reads TGTGCCAGCAGTGATGGCGGGGGGGCTAACTATGGCTACACCTTC. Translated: CASSDGGGANYGYTF.

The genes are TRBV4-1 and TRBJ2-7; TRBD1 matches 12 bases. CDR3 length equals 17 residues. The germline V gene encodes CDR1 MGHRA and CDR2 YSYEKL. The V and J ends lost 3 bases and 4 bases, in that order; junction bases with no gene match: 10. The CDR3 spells CASSHARGTGGYYEQYF. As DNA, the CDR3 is TGCGCCAGCAGCCATGCGAGGGGGACAGGGGGCTATTACGAGCAGTACTTC.

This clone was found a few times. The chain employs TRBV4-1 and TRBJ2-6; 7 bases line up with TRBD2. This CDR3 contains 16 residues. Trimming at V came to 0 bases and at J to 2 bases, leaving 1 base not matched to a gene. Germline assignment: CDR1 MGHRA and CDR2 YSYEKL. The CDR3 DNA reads TGCGCCAGCAGCCAAGATGGGGGGGCTGGGGCCAACGTCCTGACTTTC. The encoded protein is CASSQDGGAGANVLTF.

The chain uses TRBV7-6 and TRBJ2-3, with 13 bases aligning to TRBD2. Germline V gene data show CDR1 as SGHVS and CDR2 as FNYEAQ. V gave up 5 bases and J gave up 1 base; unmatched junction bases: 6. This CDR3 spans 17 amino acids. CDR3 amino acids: CASSTRLAGGGTDTQYF. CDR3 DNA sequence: TGTGCCAGCAGCACTAGACTAGCGGGAGGAGGCACAGATACGCAGTATTTT.

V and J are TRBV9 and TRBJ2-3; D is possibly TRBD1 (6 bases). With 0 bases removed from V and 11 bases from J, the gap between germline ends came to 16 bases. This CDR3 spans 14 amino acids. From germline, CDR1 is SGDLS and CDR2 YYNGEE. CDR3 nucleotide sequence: TGTGCCAGCAGCGTAGAACCCGCACGAGGGGGGCAGTATTTT. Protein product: CASSVEPARGGQYF.

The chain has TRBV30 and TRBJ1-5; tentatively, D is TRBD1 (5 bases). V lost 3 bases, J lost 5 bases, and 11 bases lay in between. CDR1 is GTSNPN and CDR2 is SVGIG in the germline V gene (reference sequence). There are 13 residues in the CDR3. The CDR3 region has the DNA TGTGCCTGGAGCGCCTCGGGGGATCAGCCCCAGCATTTT. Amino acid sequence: CAWSASGDQPQHF.